This T cell receptor beta chain was profiled in a study of T-cell reconstitution after alpha-beta-depleted transplantation in children. Unique molecular identifiers tagged the TCRbeta library. MiXCR, run by TCRdb on the PCR reads, gives a single entry per CDR3 protein. The table lists hundreds of thousands of distinct CDR3 sequences, around 13% of them singletons. The specimen was PBMCs, collected before TCRalphabeta/CD19-depleted stem cell transplant. This TCR came from a girl under 10 years old with congenital amegakaryocytic thrombocytopenia, due to receive a stem cell transplant.

CDR3 residues: CASSRGRMYEQYF. DNA for the CDR3: TGTGCCAGCAGCCGAGGACGGATGTACGAGCAGTACTTC. The genes are TRBV7-6 and TRBJ2-7, with unresolved D. V shed 5 bases and J shed 4 bases, with 12 bases lying between them. The CDR3 extends over 13 amino acids. Germline V lookup: CDR1 SGHVS, CDR2 FNYEAQ.